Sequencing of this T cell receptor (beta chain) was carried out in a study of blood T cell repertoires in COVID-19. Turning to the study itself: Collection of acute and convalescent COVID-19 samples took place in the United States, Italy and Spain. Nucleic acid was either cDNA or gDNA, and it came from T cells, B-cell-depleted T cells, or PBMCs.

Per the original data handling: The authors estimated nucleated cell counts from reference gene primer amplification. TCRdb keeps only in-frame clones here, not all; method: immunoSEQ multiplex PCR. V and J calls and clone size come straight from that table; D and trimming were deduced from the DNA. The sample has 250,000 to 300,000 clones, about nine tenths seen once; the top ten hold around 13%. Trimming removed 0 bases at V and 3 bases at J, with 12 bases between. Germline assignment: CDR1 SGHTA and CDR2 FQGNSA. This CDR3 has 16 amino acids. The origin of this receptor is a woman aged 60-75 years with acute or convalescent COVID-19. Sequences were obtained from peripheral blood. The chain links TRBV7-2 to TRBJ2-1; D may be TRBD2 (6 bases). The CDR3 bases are TGTGCCAGCAGCTTAGCGCTCTGGGAGGACTACAATGAGCAGTTCTTC. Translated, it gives CASSLALWEDYNEQFF.